This T cell receptor beta chain stems from a study of regulatory T cells in long-lasting Graves disease (TCRdb year 2021). The study in broad terms: Persistent Graves' disease was defined as antithyroid drug treatment for over 5 years with persistently positive TSH receptor autoantibodies. This study used TCR sequencing and RNA sequencing of peripheral blood to compare persistent Graves' disease patients against newly diagnosed Graves' disease patients. The study was registered as a clinical trial and conducted in China. A total of roughly 35 samples underwent TCR sequencing, from about 13 patients with persistent Graves' disease and some 20 patients with newly diagnosed Graves' disease. Persistent Graves' disease patients in the clinical cohort had taken antithyroid drugs for roughly 10 years on average. The paper's findings and limits, for the study overall: Because the primary lesion, thyroid tissue, could not be accessed, the study looked at peripheral blood alone. Compared with newly diagnosed patients, patients with persistent Graves' disease had lower TCR Shannon entropy and fewer highly expanded clones, which suggests clonal expansion. The small sample size was acknowledged by the authors as a limitation that may reduce accuracy. Only the TCR beta chain was sequenced and analyzed. Patients with persistent disease shared more public clonotypes (about 3,000) than newly diagnosed patients did (roughly 970). Persistent disease showed preferential use of TRBV28, TRBJ1-2 and TRBJ2-5, whereas newly diagnosed disease favored TRBV20-1 and TRBJ2-1.

The sample's time point label, in plain terms: persistent/refractory GD, antithyroid drugs over 5 years with positive TRAb. For both TCR sequencing and RNA sequencing, RNA was extracted from PBMCs using TRIzol. The diagnosis of Graves' disease followed American Thyroid Association guidelines. Patients for the study were recruited at an endocrinology department in Xi'an, China. Each patient gave roughly 8.4 milliliters of peripheral blood, collected in an EDTA anticoagulant tube. Ficoll Paque Plus density gradient separation was used to isolate PBMCs, and no further T cell sorting was done. An Agilent 2100 Bioanalyzer and agarose gel were used to check RNA quality, and a NanoDrop 2000 was used to measure RNA concentration. CDR1 and CDR2, looked up from the germline V gene (reference sequence), are LGHDT and YNNKEL. Including the terminal cysteine and phenylalanine, the CDR3 comprises 14 residues. Only CDR3 DNA is held: 42 bases, read in frame from base 1. The V end loses 0 bases and the J end loses 5 bases, and a stretch of 10 bases separates them.

Note on this clonotype: Its antigen specificity is not known. Base qualities are not recorded, but no much larger clone differs from it by a single base.

The library was made by multiplex PCR. The listed sequencing device is Illumina HiSeq 4000. TCR beta libraries were built with iRepertoire HTBI primers and Arm-PCR amplification of CDR3 regions. Before sequencing, the PCR products underwent gel purification. The authors' pipeline ran thus. Gene usage analysis of CDR3 amino acid clonotypes used the 55 to 80 TRBV and 12 to 15 TRBJ segments found across samples. COPE and FqMerger were used to merge the filtered high-quality paired reads into contigs. BLAST was used to align contigs to IMGT TRBV, TRBD and TRBJ reference genes, and CDR3 was defined according to IMGT. Highly expanded clones were defined as clonotypes with a frequency above 0.1%. Shannon entropy was used to measure repertoire diversity, and the Gini coefficient was used to measure V-J evenness. A clonotype was considered public if more than one individual shared it. TCRdb reran the public reads through fastp at Q25 and MiXCR, keeping productive beta chains. When rows share a CDR3 protein, they turn into one entry using the most common DNA and genes. What appears here as the V and J calls and clone size reflects TCRdb's work, not the paper's. This sample gives 650,000 to 850,000 distinct CDR3 sequences in total; roughly 30% of them show up just once. Of the sample, about 40% falls within the top ten clones.

The sample was peripheral blood mononuclear cells (PBMCs), taken when the disease was refractory, from a patient treated with antithyroid drugs. The TCR comes from a female donor with Graves disease. The rearranged segments are TRBV3-1 and TRBJ1-1; tentative D gene TRBD1, with 5 bases matching. DNA sequence: TGTGCCAGCAGCCAAGATGGGGGGTTGACTGAAGCTTTCTTT. The encoded protein is CASSQDGGLTEAFF.